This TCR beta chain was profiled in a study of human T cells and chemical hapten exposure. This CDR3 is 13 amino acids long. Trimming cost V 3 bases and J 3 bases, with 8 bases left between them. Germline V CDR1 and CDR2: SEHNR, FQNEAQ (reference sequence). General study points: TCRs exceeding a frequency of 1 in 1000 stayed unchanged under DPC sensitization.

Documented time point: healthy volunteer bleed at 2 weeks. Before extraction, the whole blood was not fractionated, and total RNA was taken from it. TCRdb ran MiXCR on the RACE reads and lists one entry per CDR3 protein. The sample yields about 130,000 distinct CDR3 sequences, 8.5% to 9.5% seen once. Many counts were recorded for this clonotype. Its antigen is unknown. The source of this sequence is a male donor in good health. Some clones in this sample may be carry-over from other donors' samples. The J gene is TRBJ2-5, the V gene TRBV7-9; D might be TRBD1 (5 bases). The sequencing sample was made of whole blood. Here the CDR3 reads CASSFQGEETQYF. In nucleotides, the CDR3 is TGTGCCAGCAGCTTTCAAGGGGAAGAGACCCAGTACTTC.